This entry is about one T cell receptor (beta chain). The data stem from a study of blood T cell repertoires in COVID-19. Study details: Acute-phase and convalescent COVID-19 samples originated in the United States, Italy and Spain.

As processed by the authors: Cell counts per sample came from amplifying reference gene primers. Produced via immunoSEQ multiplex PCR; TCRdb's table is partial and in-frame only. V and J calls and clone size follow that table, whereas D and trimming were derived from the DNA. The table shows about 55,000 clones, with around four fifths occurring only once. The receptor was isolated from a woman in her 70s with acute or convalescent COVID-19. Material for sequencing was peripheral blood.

In DNA, the CDR3 is TGCGCCAGCAGCCCGAGGACAGGGGACTATGCTAGCTCCTACAATGAGCAGTTCTTC. Its translation: CASSPRTGDYASSYNEQFF. This rearrangement joins TRBV5-1 to TRBJ2-1; 9 nucleotides match TRBD1. Germline values: CDR1 SGHRS, CDR2 YFSETQ. After removal of 4 bases from V and 0 bases from J, the junction contained 14 bases not matched to a gene. CDR3 size: 19 residues.